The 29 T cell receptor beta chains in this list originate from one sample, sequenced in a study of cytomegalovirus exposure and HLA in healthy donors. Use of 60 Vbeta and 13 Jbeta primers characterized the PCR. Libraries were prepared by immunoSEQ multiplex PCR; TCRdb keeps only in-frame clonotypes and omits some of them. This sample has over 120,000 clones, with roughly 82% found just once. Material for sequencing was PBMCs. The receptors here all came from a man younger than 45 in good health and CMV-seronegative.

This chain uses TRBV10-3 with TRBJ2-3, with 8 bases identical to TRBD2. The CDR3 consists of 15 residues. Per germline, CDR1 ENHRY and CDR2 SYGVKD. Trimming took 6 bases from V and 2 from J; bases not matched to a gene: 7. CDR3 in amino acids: CAIRVGGGTTDTQYF. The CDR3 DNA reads TGTGCCATCAGAGTCGGCGGGGGGACCACAGATACGCAGTATTTT.

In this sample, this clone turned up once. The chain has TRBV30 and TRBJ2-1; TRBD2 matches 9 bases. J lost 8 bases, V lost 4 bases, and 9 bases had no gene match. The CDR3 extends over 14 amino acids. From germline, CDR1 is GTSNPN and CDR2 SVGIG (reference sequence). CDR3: CAWTYGRGGDEQFF. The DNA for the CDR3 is TGTGCCTGGACCTATGGGCGGGGGGGCGATGAGCAGTTCTTC. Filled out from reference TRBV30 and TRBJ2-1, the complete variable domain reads SQTIHQWPATLVQPVGSPLSLECTVEGTSNPNLYWYRQAAGRGLQLLFYSVGIGQISSEVPQNLSASRPQDRQFILSSKKLLLSDSGFYLCAWTYGRGGDEQFFGPGTRLTVL.

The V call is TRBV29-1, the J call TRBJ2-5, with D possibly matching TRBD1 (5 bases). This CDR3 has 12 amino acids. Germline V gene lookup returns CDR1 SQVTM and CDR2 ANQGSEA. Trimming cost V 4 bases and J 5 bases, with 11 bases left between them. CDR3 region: CSVAGWGETQYF. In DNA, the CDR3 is TGCAGCGTTGCAGGGTGGGGCGAGACCCAGTACTTC.

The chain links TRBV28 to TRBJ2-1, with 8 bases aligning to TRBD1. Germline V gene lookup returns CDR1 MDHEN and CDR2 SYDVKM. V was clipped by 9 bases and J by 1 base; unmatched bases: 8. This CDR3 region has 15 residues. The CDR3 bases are TGTGCCAGTCTGTCAGGGGGCGCGTCCTACAATGAGCAGTTCTTC. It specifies CASLSGGASYNEQFF.

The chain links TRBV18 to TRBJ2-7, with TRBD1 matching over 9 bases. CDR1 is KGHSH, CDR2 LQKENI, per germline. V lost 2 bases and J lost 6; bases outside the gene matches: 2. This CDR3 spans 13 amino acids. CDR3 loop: CASSPATGGEQYF. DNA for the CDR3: TGTGCCAGCTCACCAGCGACAGGGGGCGAGCAGTACTTC. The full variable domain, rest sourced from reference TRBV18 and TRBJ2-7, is NAGVMQNPRHLVRRRGQEARLRCSPMKGHSHVYWYRQLPEEGLKFMVYLQKENIIDESGMPKERFSAEFPKEGPSILRIQQVVRGDSAAYFCASSPATGGEQYFGPGTRLTVT.

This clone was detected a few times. In DNA, the CDR3 is TGTGCCAGCACCCTTACGGGGAGCAATCAGCCCCAGCATTTT. Amino acids: CASTLTGSNQPQHF. This chain uses TRBV6-6 with TRBJ1-5; D remains unclear. This CDR3 is 14 amino acids long. V lost 7 bases to trimming and J lost 1 base, with 11 bases between them. CDR1 is MNHNY and CDR2 is SVGAGI in the germline V gene (reference sequence).

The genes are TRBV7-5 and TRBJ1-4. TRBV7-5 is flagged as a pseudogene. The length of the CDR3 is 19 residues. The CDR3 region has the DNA TGTGCCAGAAGCCATGCCCTGGGGGGGGGCTCTTCAACTAATGAAAAACTGTTTTTT. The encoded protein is CARSHALGGGSSTNEKLFF.

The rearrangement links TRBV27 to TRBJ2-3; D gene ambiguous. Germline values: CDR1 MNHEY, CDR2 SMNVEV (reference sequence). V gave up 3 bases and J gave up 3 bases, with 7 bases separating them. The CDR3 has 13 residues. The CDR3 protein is CASSFWRTDTQYF. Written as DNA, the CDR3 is TGTGCCAGCAGTTTTTGGCGGACAGATACGCAGTATTTT.

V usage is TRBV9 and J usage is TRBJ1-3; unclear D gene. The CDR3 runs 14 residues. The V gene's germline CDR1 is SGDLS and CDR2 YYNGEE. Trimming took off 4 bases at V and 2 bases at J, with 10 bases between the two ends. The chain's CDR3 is CASSPRLTGNTIYF. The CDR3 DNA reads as TGTGCCAGCAGCCCCAGACTGACTGGAAACACCATATATTTT.

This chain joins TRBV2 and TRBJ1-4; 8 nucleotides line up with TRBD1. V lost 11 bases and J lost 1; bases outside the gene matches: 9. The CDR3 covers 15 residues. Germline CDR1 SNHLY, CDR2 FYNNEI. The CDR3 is CAGQGNWGTNEKLFF. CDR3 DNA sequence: TGTGCCGGACAGGGAAATTGGGGAACTAATGAAAAACTGTTTTTT.

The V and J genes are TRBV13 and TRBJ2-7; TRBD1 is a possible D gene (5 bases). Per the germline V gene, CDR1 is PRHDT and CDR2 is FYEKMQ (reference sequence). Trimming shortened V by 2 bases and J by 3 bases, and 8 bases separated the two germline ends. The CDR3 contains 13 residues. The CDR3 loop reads CASSLSQGYEQYF. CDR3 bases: TGTGCCAGCAGCTTATCTCAGGGCTACGAGCAGTACTTC.

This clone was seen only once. CDR3 loop: CASVVRQLNYGYTF. The CDR3 DNA reads TGTGCCAGCGTGGTCAGGCAGCTCAACTATGGCTACACCTTC. The genes are TRBV5-6 and TRBJ1-2; D remains ambiguous. In germline, CDR1 is SGHDT, CDR2 YYEEEE. The V end was cut by 7 bases, the J end by 2 bases, with 15 bases between. The CDR3 runs to 14 residues.

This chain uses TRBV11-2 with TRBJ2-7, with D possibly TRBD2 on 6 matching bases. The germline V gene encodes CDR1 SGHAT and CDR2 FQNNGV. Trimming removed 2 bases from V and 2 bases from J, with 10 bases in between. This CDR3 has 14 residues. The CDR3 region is CASSLWTGAYEQYF. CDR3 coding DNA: TGTGCCAGCAGCTTATGGACGGGGGCCTACGAGCAGTACTTC.

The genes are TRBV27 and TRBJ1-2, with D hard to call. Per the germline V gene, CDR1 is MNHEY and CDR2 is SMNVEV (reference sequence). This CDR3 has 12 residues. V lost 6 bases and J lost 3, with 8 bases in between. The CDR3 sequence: CASRFRDYGYTF. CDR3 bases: TGTGCCAGCAGATTTCGGGACTATGGCTACACCTTC.

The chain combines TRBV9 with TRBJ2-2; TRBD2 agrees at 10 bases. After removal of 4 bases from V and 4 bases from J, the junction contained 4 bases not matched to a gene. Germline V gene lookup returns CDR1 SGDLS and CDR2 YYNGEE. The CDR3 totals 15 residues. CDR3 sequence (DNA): TGTGCCAGCAGCCCCCGGACTAGCGGCACCGGGGAGCTGTTTTTT. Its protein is CASSPRTSGTGELFF.

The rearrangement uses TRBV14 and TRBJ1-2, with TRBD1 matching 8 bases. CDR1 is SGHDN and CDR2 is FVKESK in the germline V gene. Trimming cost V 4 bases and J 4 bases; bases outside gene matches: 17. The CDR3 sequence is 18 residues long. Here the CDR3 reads CASSRDRQGLPAFYGYTF. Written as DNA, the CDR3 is TGTGCCAGCAGCCGGGACCGACAGGGGCTTCCCGCCTTCTATGGCTACACCTTC.

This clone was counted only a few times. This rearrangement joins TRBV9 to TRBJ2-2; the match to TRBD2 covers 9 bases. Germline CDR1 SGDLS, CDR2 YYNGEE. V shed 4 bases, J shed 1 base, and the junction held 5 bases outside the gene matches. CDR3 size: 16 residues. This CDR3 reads CASSPRGGQNTGELFF. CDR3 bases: TGTGCCAGCAGCCCGCGGGGGGGACAGAACACCGGGGAGCTGTTTTTT.

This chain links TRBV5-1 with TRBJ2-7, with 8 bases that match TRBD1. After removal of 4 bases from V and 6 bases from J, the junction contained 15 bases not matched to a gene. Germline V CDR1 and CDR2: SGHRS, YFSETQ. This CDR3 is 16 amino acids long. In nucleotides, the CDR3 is TGCGCCAGCAGCACACCGGACAGGGCGGCGGGGCTCGAGCAGTACTTC. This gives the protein CASSTPDRAAGLEQYF.

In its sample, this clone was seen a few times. CDR3 protein: CALQGVLGEQYF. The CDR3 DNA is TGTGCCCTCCAAGGGGTTTTGGGGGAGCAGTACTTC. This chain uses TRBV6-5 with TRBJ2-7, with D tentatively TRBD1 (5 bases). V lost 11 bases and J 7 bases, leaving 18 bases between the germline ends. Germline V CDR1 and CDR2: MNHEY, SVGAGI. The length of the CDR3 is 12 residues.

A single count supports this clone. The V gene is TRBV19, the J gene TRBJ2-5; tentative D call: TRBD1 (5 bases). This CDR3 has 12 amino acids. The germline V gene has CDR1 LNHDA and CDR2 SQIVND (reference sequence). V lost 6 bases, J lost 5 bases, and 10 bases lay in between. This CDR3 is CASRMGRETQYF. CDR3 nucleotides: TGTGCCAGTAGGATGGGGCGGGAGACCCAGTACTTC.

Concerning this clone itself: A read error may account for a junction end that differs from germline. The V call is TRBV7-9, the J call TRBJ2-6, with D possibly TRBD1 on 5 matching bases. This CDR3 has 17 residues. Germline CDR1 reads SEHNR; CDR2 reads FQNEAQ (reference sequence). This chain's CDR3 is CASRPLGRVSGANGLTF. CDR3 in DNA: TGTGCCAGCAGACCCCTAGGGCGAGTCTCTGGGGCCAACGGCCTGACTTTC.

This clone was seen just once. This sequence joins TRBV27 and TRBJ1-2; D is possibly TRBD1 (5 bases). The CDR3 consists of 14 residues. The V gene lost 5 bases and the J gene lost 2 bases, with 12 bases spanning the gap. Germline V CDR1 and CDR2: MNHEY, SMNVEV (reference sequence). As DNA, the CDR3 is TGTGCCAGCAGTGGTCAGGGCGCGAACTATGGCTACACCTTC. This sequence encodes CASSGQGANYGYTF.

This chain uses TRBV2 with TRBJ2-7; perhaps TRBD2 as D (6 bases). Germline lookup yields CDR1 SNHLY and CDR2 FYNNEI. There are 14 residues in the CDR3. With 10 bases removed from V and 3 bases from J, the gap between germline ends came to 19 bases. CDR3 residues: CATQRGTSIYEQYF. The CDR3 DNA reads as TGTGCCACCCAACGGGGGACGAGCATCTACGAGCAGTACTTC.

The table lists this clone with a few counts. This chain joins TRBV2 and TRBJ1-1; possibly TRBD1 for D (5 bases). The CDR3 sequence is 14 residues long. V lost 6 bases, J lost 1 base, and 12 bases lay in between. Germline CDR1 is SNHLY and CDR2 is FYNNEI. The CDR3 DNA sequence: TGTGCCAGCAGCGCCGGGACTTCGAACACTGAAGCTTTCTTT. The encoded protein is CASSAGTSNTEAFF.

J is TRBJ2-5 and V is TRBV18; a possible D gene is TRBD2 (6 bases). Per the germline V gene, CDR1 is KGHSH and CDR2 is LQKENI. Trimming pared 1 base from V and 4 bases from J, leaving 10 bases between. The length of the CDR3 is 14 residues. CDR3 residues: CASSPRRDGETQYF. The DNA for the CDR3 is TGTGCCAGCTCACCACGGAGGGACGGAGAGACCCAGTACTTC. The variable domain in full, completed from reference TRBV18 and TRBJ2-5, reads NAGVMQNPRHLVRRRGQEARLRCSPMKGHSHVYWYRQLPEEGLKFMVYLQKENIIDESGMPKERFSAEFPKEGPSILRIQQVVRGDSAAYFCASSPRRDGETQYFGPGTRLLVL.

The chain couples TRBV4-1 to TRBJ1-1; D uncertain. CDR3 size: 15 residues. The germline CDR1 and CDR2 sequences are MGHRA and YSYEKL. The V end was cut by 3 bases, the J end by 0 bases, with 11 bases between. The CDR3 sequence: CASSHDPGMNTEAFF. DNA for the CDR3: TGCGCCAGCAGCCACGACCCAGGCATGAACACTGAAGCTTTCTTT.

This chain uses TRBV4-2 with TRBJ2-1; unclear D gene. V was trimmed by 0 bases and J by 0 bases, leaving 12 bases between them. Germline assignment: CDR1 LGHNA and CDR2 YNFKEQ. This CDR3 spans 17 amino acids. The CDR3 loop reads CASSQEVVRSSYNEQFF. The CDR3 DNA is TGTGCCAGCAGCCAAGAGGTGGTCCGGAGCTCCTACAATGAGCAGTTCTTC.

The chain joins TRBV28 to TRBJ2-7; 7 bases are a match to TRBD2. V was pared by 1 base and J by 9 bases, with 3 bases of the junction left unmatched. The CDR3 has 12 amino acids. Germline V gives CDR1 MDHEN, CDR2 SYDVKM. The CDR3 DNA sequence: TGTGCCAGCAGTTTATTAAGGGAGGGGCAGTACTTC. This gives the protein CASSLLREGQYF.

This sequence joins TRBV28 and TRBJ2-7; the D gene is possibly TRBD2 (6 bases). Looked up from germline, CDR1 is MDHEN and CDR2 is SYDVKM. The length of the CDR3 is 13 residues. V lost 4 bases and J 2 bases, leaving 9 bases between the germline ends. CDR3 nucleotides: TGTGCCAGCAGTTATGGAGGGACCTACGAGCAGTACTTC. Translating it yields CASSYGGTYEQYF.